Detailed here is one TCR beta chain. This sample was included in a study of sequential checkpoint blockade in melanoma. Treatment here: randomized to nivolumab then ipilimumab (arm A) or the reverse (arm B). None of the patients previously received DNA-damaging chemotherapy. The repertoire was sequenced with immunoSEQ multiplex PCR; TCRdb's copy has only in-frame clones and lacks some. The data show over 25,000 clones, around three quarters seen once. The CDR3 extends over 18 amino acids. Trimming cost V 3 bases and J 4 bases; bases outside gene matches: 13. Per germline, CDR1 SGDLS and CDR2 YYNGEE. The sample was CD8+ T cells sorted from blood (inferred from file names), taken from a patient given nivolumab and ipilimumab in sequence. The chain employs TRBV9 and TRBJ1-1; 12 bases are a match to TRBD1. The receptor comes from a human donor with melanoma. CDR3 DNA sequence: TGTGCCAGCAGCGCCACCGGGACAGGGGGCGCATCCCTCACTGAAGCTTTCTTT. It specifies CASSATGTGGASLTEAFF.